The 2 T cell receptor beta chains below come from one sample, sequenced in a study of blood T cells in healthy people across ages. Alongside a J-beta primer mix, a sample-barcoded 5' primer served in a second PCR lasting about 6 to 11 cycles. In TCRdb, the 5' RACE reads were re-called with MiXCR into one record per CDR3 protein. The profile shows more than 600,000 distinct CDR3 sequences, approximately 25% of them singletons. This sample was also put to use in a study of T cells of mothers and their children.

The sample comprised blood. These receptors all stem from a boy between 10 and 17 years old in good health.

Details on this clonotype: An end of the junction does not agree with germline; a read error may underlie this. The chain links TRBV27 to TRBJ2-4; tentative D call: TRBD2 (5 bases). Germline assignment: CDR1 MNHEY and CDR2 SMNVEV (reference sequence). The CDR3 is 16 residues long. The CDR3 region is CASSLSPEGAKNIRYF. The CDR3 region has the DNA TGTGCCAGCAGTTTATCGCCAGAGGGAGCCAAAAACATTCGGTACTTC.

The V and J genes are TRBV20-1 and TRBJ2-5; 7 bases are shared with TRBD1. CDR3 length: 14 amino acids. Germline-derived CDR1 and CDR2 are DFQATT and SNEGSKA (reference sequence). Trimming cost V 2 bases and J 5 bases; bases outside gene matches: 8. The CDR3 DNA follows: TGCAGTGCTAGACGACAGGGCGACTTGGAGACCCAGTACTTC. It is translated as CSARRQGDLETQYF.